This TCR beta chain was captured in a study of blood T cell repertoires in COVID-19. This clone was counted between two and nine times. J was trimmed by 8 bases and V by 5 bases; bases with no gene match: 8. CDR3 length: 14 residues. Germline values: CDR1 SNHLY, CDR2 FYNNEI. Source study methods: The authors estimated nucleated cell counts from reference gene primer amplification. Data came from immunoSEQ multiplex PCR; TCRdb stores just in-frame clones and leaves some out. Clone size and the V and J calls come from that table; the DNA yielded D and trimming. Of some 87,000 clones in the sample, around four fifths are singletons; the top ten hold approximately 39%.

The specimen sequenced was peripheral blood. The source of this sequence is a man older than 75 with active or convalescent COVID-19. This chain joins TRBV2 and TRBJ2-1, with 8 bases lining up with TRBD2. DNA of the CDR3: TGTGCCAGCAGTCAAGGACTAGCTTCCGATGAGCAGTTCTTC. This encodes CASSQGLASDEQFF.